The rows below give T cell receptor beta chains drawn from one sample of a study of T cell changes during pregnancy in multiple sclerosis. The table came from immunoSEQ multiplex PCR; TCRdb's copy has only in-frame clones and leaves some out. This table has approximately 100,000 clones, about 90% appearing once. Sequencing was performed on peripheral blood, taken in the second trimester of pregnancy. All receptors come from a female donor with multiple sclerosis, enrolled in a pregnancy study. Each CDR3 is given with its conserved first and last residue. D genes are given only for firm matches. For some rows the clone size is stated as once, few or many, or as a class when expanded; others skip it.

v_gene: TRBV4-2; d_gene: -; j_gene: TRBJ1-1; abundance: -; CDR3aa: CASSQRQPNTEAFF; CDR3nt: TGTGCCAGCAGCCAACGACAACCAAACACTGAAGCTTTCTTT
v_gene: TRBV6-5; d_gene: TRBD1; j_gene: TRBJ2-5; abundance: -; CDR3aa: CASMTGTQETQYF; CDR3nt: TGTGCCAGCATGACAGGGACCCAAGAGACCCAGTACTTC
v_gene: TRBV10-3; d_gene: -; j_gene: TRBJ2-5; abundance: -; CDR3aa: CAISQGGLGETQYF; CDR3nt: TGTGCCATCAGCCAAGGGGGTTTAGGGGAGACCCAGTACTTC
v_gene: TRBV14; d_gene: -; j_gene: TRBJ1-2; abundance: -; CDR3aa: CASSQDPFGYGYTF; CDR3nt: TGTGCCAGCAGCCAAGATCCTTTCGGCTATGGCTACACCTTC
v_gene: TRBV12-2; d_gene: -; j_gene: TRBJ2-3; abundance: -; CDR3aa: CASRFIPSRGLATDTQYF; CDR3nt: TGTGCAAGTCGCTTTATACCGTCCAGGGGACTAGCAACAGATACGCAGTATTTT
v_gene: TRBV6-5; d_gene: -; j_gene: TRBJ1-4; abundance: -; CDR3aa: CASSYSGPKGELFF; CDR3nt: TGTGCCAGCAGTTACTCGGGACCCAAGGGGGAACTGTTTTTT
v_gene: TRBV19; d_gene: TRBD2; j_gene: TRBJ2-1; abundance: -; CDR3aa: CASSLLAGGGYNEQFF; CDR3nt: TGTGCCAGTAGTTTACTAGCGGGAGGTGGGTACAATGAGCAGTTCTTC
v_gene: TRBV19; d_gene: -; j_gene: TRBJ2-3; abundance: -; CDR3aa: CASRAQARTDTQYF; CDR3nt: TGTGCCAGTAGGGCCCAGGCACGGACAGATACGCAGTATTTT
v_gene: TRBV5-1; d_gene: -; j_gene: TRBJ2-3; abundance: -; CDR3aa: CASSYNSDTQYF; CDR3nt: TGCGCCAGCAGCTACAACAGTGATACGCAGTATTTT
v_gene: TRBV7-8; d_gene: -; j_gene: TRBJ1-1; abundance: few; CDR3aa: CASSLAFTGNTEAFF; CDR3nt: TGTGCCAGCAGCTTAGCTTTTACAGGGAACACTGAAGCTTTCTTT
v_gene: TRBV6-5; d_gene: -; j_gene: TRBJ2-6; abundance: -; CDR3aa: CASSQTGLGANVLTF; CDR3nt: TGTGCCAGCAGCCAGACAGGTCTGGGGGCCAACGTCCTGACTTTC
v_gene: TRBV5-8; d_gene: -; j_gene: TRBJ1-1; abundance: -; CDR3aa: CASSLAYRNTEAFF; CDR3nt: TGTGCCAGCAGCTTGGCTTACAGGAACACTGAAGCTTTCTTT
v_gene: TRBV5-1; d_gene: -; j_gene: TRBJ2-5; abundance: -; CDR3aa: CASSLAARFQETQYF; CDR3nt: TGCGCCAGCAGCTTGGCCGCCAGGTTCCAAGAGACCCAGTACTTC
v_gene: TRBV6-5; d_gene: -; j_gene: TRBJ2-2; abundance: -; CDR3aa: CASSYGSWDGELFF; CDR3nt: TGTGCCAGCAGTTACGGGAGCTGGGACGGGGAGCTGTTTTTT
v_gene: TRBV2; d_gene: -; j_gene: TRBJ1-4; abundance: -; CDR3aa: CASSERGNREKLFF; CDR3nt: TGTGCCAGCAGTGAACGGGGGAATCGAGAAAAACTGTTTTTT
v_gene: TRBV21-1; d_gene: -; j_gene: TRBJ2-1; abundance: -; CDR3aa: CASSKDQGQGCPRSLNEQFF; CDR3nt: TGTGCCAGCAGCAAAGATCAGGGACAGGGGTGTCCCCGATCCCTCAATGAGCAGTTCTTC
v_gene: TRBV2; d_gene: TRBD1; j_gene: TRBJ1-2; abundance: -; CDR3aa: CASSEVRLSSSPGTGGDGYTF; CDR3nt: TGTGCCAGCAGTGAAGTGAGATTAAGCTCCTCCCCCGGGACAGGGGGCGATGGCTACACCTTC
v_gene: TRBV7-3; d_gene: -; j_gene: TRBJ2-1; abundance: once; CDR3aa: CASSLLGREEQFF; CDR3nt: TGTGCCAGCAGCTTATTGGGTCGGGAGGAGCAGTTCTTC
v_gene: TRBV11-2; d_gene: TRBD2; j_gene: TRBJ2-3; abundance: -; CDR3aa: CASSLWRGADTQYF; CDR3nt: TGTGCCAGCAGCTTATGGCGGGGGGCAGATACGCAGTATTTT
v_gene: TRBV6-5; d_gene: TRBD2; j_gene: TRBJ2-3; abundance: -; CDR3aa: CASSYQAGGSTDTQYF; CDR3nt: TGTGCCAGCAGTTACCAAGCGGGAGGAAGCACAGATACGCAGTATTTT
v_gene: TRBV7-9; d_gene: TRBD1; j_gene: TRBJ2-7; abundance: -; CDR3aa: CASSYRDRGTNPSYEQYF; CDR3nt: TGTGCCAGCAGCTACCGGGACAGGGGCACAAATCCCTCCTACGAGCAGTACTTC
v_gene: TRBV5-8; d_gene: TRBD1; j_gene: TRBJ1-1; abundance: -; CDR3aa: CASSLRDRGGNTEAFF; CDR3nt: TGTGCCAGCAGCTTGCGGGACAGGGGGGGGAACACTGAAGCTTTCTTT
v_gene: TRBV2; d_gene: -; j_gene: TRBJ2-7; abundance: -; CDR3aa: CASIPRSAYEQYF; CDR3nt: TGTGCCAGCATCCCCCGGTCGGCCTACGAGCAGTACTTC
v_gene: TRBV28; d_gene: TRBD1; j_gene: TRBJ2-2; abundance: -; CDR3aa: CASRPGTGSTGELFF; CDR3nt: TGTGCCAGCAGGCCCGGGACAGGAAGCACCGGGGAGCTGTTTTTT
v_gene: TRBV9; d_gene: TRBD2; j_gene: TRBJ2-1; abundance: -; CDR3aa: CASSERLAQYNEQFF; CDR3nt: TGTGCCAGCAGCGAGCGACTAGCGCAATACAATGAGCAGTTCTTC